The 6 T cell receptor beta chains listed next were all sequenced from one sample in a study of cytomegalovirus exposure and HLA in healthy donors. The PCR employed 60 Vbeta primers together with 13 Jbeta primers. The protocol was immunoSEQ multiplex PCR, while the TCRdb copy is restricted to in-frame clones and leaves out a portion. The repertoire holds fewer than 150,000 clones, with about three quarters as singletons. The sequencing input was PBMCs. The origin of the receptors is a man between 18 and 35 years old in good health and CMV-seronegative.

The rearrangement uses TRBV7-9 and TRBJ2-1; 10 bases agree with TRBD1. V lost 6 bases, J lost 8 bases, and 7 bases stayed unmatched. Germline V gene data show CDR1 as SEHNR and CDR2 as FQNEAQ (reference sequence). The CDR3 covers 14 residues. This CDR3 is CASSYGDRGDEQFF. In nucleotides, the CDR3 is TGTGCCAGCAGTTACGGGGACAGGGGTGATGAGCAGTTCTTC.

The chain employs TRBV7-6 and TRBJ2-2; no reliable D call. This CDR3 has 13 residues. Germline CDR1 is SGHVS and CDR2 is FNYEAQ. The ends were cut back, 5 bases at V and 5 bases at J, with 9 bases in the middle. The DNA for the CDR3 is TGTGCCAGCAGCGCCGAACTAACCGGGGAGCTGTTTTTT. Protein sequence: CASSAELTGELFF.

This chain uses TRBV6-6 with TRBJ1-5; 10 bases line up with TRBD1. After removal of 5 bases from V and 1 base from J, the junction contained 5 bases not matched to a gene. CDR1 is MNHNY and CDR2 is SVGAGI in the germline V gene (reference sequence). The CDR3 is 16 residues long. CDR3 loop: CASSVRQGASNQPQHF. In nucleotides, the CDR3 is TGTGCCAGCAGTGTGAGACAGGGGGCGAGCAATCAGCCCCAGCATTTT.

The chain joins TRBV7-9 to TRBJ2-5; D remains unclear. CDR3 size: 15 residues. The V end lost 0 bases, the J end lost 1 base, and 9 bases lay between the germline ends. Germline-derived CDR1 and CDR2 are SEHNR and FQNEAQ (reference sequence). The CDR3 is CASSLAPGGQETQYF. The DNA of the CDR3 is TGTGCCAGCAGCTTAGCACCCGGCGGCCAAGAGACCCAGTACTTC.

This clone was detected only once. The CDR3 sequence: CASSYSMSGSSYEQYF. The CDR3 DNA follows: TGTGCCAGCAGTTACTCGATGAGCGGGAGCTCCTACGAGCAGTACTTC. V is TRBV6-5 and J is TRBJ2-7; 8 bases line up with TRBD2. This CDR3 is built from 16 residues. From germline, CDR1 is MNHEY and CDR2 SVGAGI. V trimming: 0 bases; J trimming: 0 bases; junction bases outside the gene matches: 4.

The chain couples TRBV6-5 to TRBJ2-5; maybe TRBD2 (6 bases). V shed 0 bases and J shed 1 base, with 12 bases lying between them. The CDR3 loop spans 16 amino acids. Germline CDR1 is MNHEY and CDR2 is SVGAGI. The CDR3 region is CASSYSGLPSQETQYF. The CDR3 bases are TGTGCCAGCAGTTACTCGGGACTCCCATCCCAAGAGACCCAGTACTTC.